These T cell receptor beta chains were read from a single sample in a study of T cells after yellow fever vaccination. One entry per CDR3 protein, called by TCRdb with MiXCR from the 5' RACE reads. The sample carries 300,000 to 400,000 distinct CDR3 sequences, around 12% recorded once. The material sequenced was CD4+ T cells sorted from PBMCs, taken 15 days after the yellow fever booster vaccination. Every receptor here comes from a man between 18 and 35 years old who received the YFV17D yellow fever vaccine. Each CDR3 is given with its conserved first and last residue. The order of the fields is J gene, D gene, V gene, clone size, CDR3 DNA, CDR3 protein. The D gene is left open where the match is weak. Where a row states a size, it is once, few, many or the class of an expanded clone; other rows omit it.

TRBJ2-3,NA,TRBV5-1,few,TGCGCCAGCAGCTTCAACCTTCGCCCAGATACGCAGTATTTT,CASSFNLRPDTQYF
TRBJ1-1,NA,TRBV25-1,few,TGTGCCAGCAGTGCTAGCGGGACGGGTGACACTGAAGCTTTCTTT,CASSASGTGDTEAFF
TRBJ2-1,TRBD1,TRBV5-1,few,TGCGCCAGCAGCTTGGATGTGACAGGGGGATATAAGCAGTTCTTC,CASSLDVTGGYKQFF
TRBJ2-7,TRBD2,TRBV20-1,few,TGCAGTGCTAGACCCCGGGGGGGGCCCTCCTACGAGCAGTACTTC,CSARPRGGPSYEQYF
TRBJ2-1,TRBD1,TRBV5-1,NA,TGCGCCAGCTCCCAGTCCTCCTTGACAGGGAATGAGCAGTTCTTC,CASSQSSLTGNEQFF
TRBJ1-6,NA,TRBV9,once,TGTGCCAGCAGCGTAGGGGAAAACTATAATTCACCCCTCCACTTT,CASSVGENYNSPLHF
TRBJ2-5,NA,TRBV11-2,few,TGTGCCAGCAGCATTGGACAGAAACAAGAGACCCAGTACTTC,CASSIGQKQETQYF
TRBJ2-5,NA,TRBV4-2,few,TGTGCCAGCAGCCAAGGAGTCGAGAGGCAAGAGACCCAGTACTTC,CASSQGVERQETQYF
TRBJ2-1,TRBD2,TRBV18,NA,TGTGCCAGCTCATCCTATAGCGGGGGGGCCGGCAATGAGCAGTTCTTC,CASSSYSGGAGNEQFF
TRBJ2-5,TRBD2,TRBV7-8,few,TGTGCCAGCAGCGGAGTGAAGTGGCGGGGGGGCCAAGAGACCCAGTACTTC,CASSGVKWRGGQETQYF
TRBJ2-7,NA,TRBV12-3/TRBV12-4,many,TGTGCCAGCACTCTTCAATCCGGGACACCCATCTTC,CASTLQSGTPIF
TRBJ1-2,TRBD1,TRBV29-1,NA,TGCAGCGTTGACGACAGGGGTGGAGAGGGCTACACCTTC,CSVDDRGGEGYTF
TRBJ2-1,TRBD2,TRBV6-5,few,TGTGCCAGCAGATCCAGGACTAGCGGGGGGGCGGGAGAGCAGTTCTTC,CASRSRTSGGAGEQFF
TRBJ2-1,NA,TRBV24-1,NA,TGTGCCACCAGTGATGACGGACAGAAAAATGAGCAGTTCTTC,CATSDDGQKNEQFF
TRBJ2-5,NA,TRBV9,NA,TGTGCCAGCAGTATCGGCAGCGAAGAGACCCAGTACTTC,CASSIGSEETQYF
TRBJ2-1,TRBD2,TRBV7-7,many,TGTGCTAGCAGTCGTACTAGCGGGGCTATTCATGAGCAGTTCTTC,CASSRTSGAIHEQFF
TRBJ1-1,NA,TRBV3-1,many,TGTGCCAGCAGCCCCTGGGGAGACACTGAAGCTTTCTTT,CASSPWGDTEAFF
TRBJ1-6,NA,TRBV21-1,few,TGTGCCAGCAGCAAGCCTCGGAAAGGGATGCATTCACCCCTCCACTTT,CASSKPRKGMHSPLHF
TRBJ2-5,NA,TRBV5-1,NA,TGCGCCAGCAAGGAAGAGGAGACCCAGTACTTC,CASKEEETQYF
TRBJ2-3,TRBD1,TRBV4-2,NA,TGTGCCAGCAGCCTCTATGACCCGGGGACAGGGGATTCAGATACGCAGTATTTT,CASSLYDPGTGDSDTQYF
TRBJ1-4,TRBD1,TRBV28,NA,TGTGCCAGCAGTCCTACCCGGGACAGGGGAGGTGAAAAACTGTTTTTT,CASSPTRDRGGEKLFF
TRBJ2-3,NA,TRBV4-2,few,TGTGCCAGCAGTCCTAGCCCAGATACGCAGTATTTT,CASSPSPDTQYF
TRBJ2-5,NA,TRBV5-1,few,TGCGCCAGCAGCTTGAGGGTCTCAGAGACCCAGTACTTC,CASSLRVSETQYF
TRBJ2-5,NA,TRBV7-3,many,TGTGCCACCTCTTACAGACAAGAGACCCAGTACTTC,CATSYRQETQYF
TRBJ1-4,NA,TRBV11-2,NA,TGTGCCAGCAGCTTCTCTTTTAATGAAAAACTGTTTTTT,CASSFSFNEKLFF
TRBJ2-5,TRBD2,TRBV25-1,few,TGTGCCAGCAGTGGGTCGGCGGGGGGAGGAGAGACCCAGTACTTC,CASSGSAGGGETQYF
TRBJ2-5,NA,TRBV7-2,few,TGTGCCAGCAGCTTAATGGGCGCCGGTGGAGAGACCCAGTACTTC,CASSLMGAGGETQYF
TRBJ1-2,NA,TRBV2,few,TGTGCCAGCAGTGTCCTGGGGGGCTACACCTTC,CASSVLGGYTF
TRBJ2-5,TRBD1,TRBV12-3/TRBV12-4,few,TGTGCCAGTTCGGGCGACAGGGGGTTAGCTGAGACCCAGTACTTC,CASSGDRGLAETQYF
TRBJ2-2,TRBD2,TRBV6-1,few,TGTGCCAGCAGTGAAATAGCGGGGGGGCCGCGGTCGGCCGGGGAGCTGTTTTTT,CASSEIAGGPRSAGELFF
TRBJ1-4,NA,TRBV16,once,TGTGCCAGCAGCCAATCCTCTGGGGCCCCAGAAAAACTGTTTTTT,CASSQSSGAPEKLFF
TRBJ1-1,NA,TRBV4-3,NA,TGCGCCAGCAGCCGAGGAAACCGGGACATCGAAGCTTTCTTT,CASSRGNRDIEAFF
TRBJ2-3,NA,TRBV9,NA,TGTGCCAGCAGTGGGGACGGGGCCAAGGATACGCAGTATTTT,CASSGDGAKDTQYF
TRBJ2-2,NA,TRBV7-3,many,TGTGCCAGCAGCTCCGGTTATACCGGGGAGCTGTTTTTT,CASSSGYTGELFF
TRBJ1-5,NA,TRBV6-1,NA,TGTGCCAGCAGTGAGCGGGTTCAGCAGCCCCAGCATTTT,CASSERVQQPQHF
TRBJ2-1,NA,TRBV9,few,TGTGCCAGCAGCGTCGCCTGGGTCCCCGATGAGCAGTTCTTC,CASSVAWVPDEQFF
TRBJ2-5,TRBD2,TRBV10-3,few,TGTGCCATCAGTCCAGGTAGCGGGGGTCCCCAAGAGACCCAGTACTTC,CAISPGSGGPQETQYF
TRBJ1-5,TRBD1,TRBV5-5,many,TGTGCCAGCAGCATAACAGGGGATCGCAATCAGCCCCAGCATTTT,CASSITGDRNQPQHF
TRBJ1-5,NA,TRBV20-1,many,TGCAGTGCTAGTCGGGGCAGCAATCAGCCCCAGCATTTT,CSASRGSNQPQHF
TRBJ2-5,TRBD1,TRBV6-5,NA,TGTGCCAGCAGTCGGACAGGGACGCTCCAAGAGACCCAGTACTTC,CASSRTGTLQETQYF
TRBJ2-3,TRBD1,TRBV29-1,NA,TGCAGCGCATCTTCCGGACAGGGCACAGATACGCAGTATTTT,CSASSGQGTDTQYF
TRBJ1-2,TRBD1,TRBV6-5,NA,TGTGCCAGCAGGGGACAGGGGCAAGGCTACACCTTC,CASRGQGQGYTF
TRBJ2-2,NA,TRBV5-1,few,TGCGCCAGCAGCTTGGAGCCAGATACCGGGGAGCTGTTTTTT,CASSLEPDTGELFF
TRBJ2-3,NA,TRBV7-8,NA,TGTGCCAGCAGCACAGCGCTAGGGGGGGGCACAGATACGCAGTATTTT,CASSTALGGGTDTQYF
TRBJ2-3,TRBD2,TRBV7-2,many,TGTGCCAGCAGCTTCGGGACTAGTTACACAGATACGCAGTATTTT,CASSFGTSYTDTQYF
TRBJ2-1,NA,TRBV7-9,NA,TGTGCCAGCAGCTTAGGAAGGAGCCACCACAATGAGCAGTTCTTC,CASSLGRSHHNEQFF
TRBJ2-7,NA,TRBV5-1,few,TGCGCCAGCGCGGACATGAGCTCCTACGAGCAGTACTTC,CASADMSSYEQYF
TRBJ2-2,NA,TRBV7-2,few,TGTGCCAGCAGCTTGGCCAGGGTGGCCGGGGAGCTGTTTTTT,CASSLARVAGELFF
TRBJ2-5,TRBD1,TRBV5-1,NA,TGCGCCAGCAGCTTGGCCCCGGGACAGGGGGAGACCCAGTACTTC,CASSLAPGQGETQYF
TRBJ2-1,NA,TRBV5-1,NA,TGCGCCAGCAGCTCCGGGACCCAAGCTAATGAGCAGTTCTTC,CASSSGTQANEQFF
TRBJ2-2,TRBD2,TRBV11-3,once,TGTGCCAGCAGCTTAAGCGGGGATCTCGGGGAGCTGTTTTTT,CASSLSGDLGELFF
TRBJ1-2,NA,TRBV28,NA,TGTGCCAGCGGTAGGGATGGCTACACCTTC,CASGRDGYTF
TRBJ2-5,NA,TRBV7-3,few,TGTGCCAGCAGCCGAGAATTACAAGAGACCCAGTACTTC,CASSRELQETQYF